This paragraph covers one T cell receptor (beta chain) sequence. The data were produced by immunoSEQ multiplex PCR, yet TCRdb's version contains in-frame clones alone and is incomplete. Of tens of thousands of clones in the sample, just over 90% are singletons; the top ten hold about 10%. The germline V gene encodes CDR1 SSHAT and CDR2 FNYEAQ (reference sequence). CDR3 length equals 17 residues. Trimming stripped 4 bases from V and 0 bases from J, with 18 bases between. This sample is part of a study of T cell changes during pregnancy in multiple sclerosis. The chain is built from TRBV7-7 and TRBJ2-5, with D possibly matching TRBD2 (6 bases). The specimen comprised CD8+ T cells from peripheral blood mononuclear cells, sampled before pregnancy. This receptor was obtained from a female donor with multiple sclerosis, enrolled in a pregnancy study. The CDR3 DNA follows: TGTGCCAGCAGCTACGGGGGTCCGCTTGACTACCAAGAGACCCAGTACTTC. This gives the protein CASSYGGPLDYQETQYF.